The T cell receptor beta chain described here comes from a study of siplizumab effects on memory and regulatory T cells (dated by TCRdb to the late 2010s). For the study in its entirety: The study looked at the effect of siplizumab, an anti-CD2 antibody, on alloreactive T-cell subsets in allogeneic mixed lymphocyte reactions made from human PBMCs.

The CDR3 contains 15 residues, cysteine and phenylalanine counted. CDR3 DNA is the only sequence kept; it has 45 bases, read in frame from the first base. V is cut back by 4 bases and J by 0 bases, with 3 bases in the junction unmatched. CDR1 and CDR2 (SNHLY, FYNNEI) derive from the germline V gene. Sorted unstimulated T cells and proliferating T cells recovered from mixed lymphocyte reactions were subjected to TCRbeta CDR3 sequencing. Fresh whole blood from ten HLA-typed healthy donors served as the source for isolating PBMCs. To map where alloreactive clones came from, CD4+ regulatory T cells in the unstimulated state were FACS-sorted. Regarding this clone: Its antigen is currently not known. The record has no base qualities; no much larger clone is one base away.

Study-wide conclusions, independent of this receptor: Whether proliferating Tregs from siplizumab cultures were suppressive was not functionally confirmed. Roughly 75-95% of proliferating CD4+ or CD8+ clones could not be assigned a naive or memory phenotype. Greater diversity appeared to be present in unstimulated naive T cells than in memory T cells, and a substantial contribution to the alloresponse seemed to be made by naive cells. Because sequences below about 10^-5 frequency were poorly captured, only a minor fraction of alloreactive clones could be mapped to unstimulated subsets. Siplizumab significantly reduced the cumulative frequency of alloreactive sequences traceable to unstimulated CD4+ memory T cells. Among mappable alloreactive CD4+ clones, an average Treg-derived fraction of around 71% was observed with siplizumab, compared with approximately 26% in control reactions.

Libraries were built with the immunoSEQ multiplex PCR assay. Around 94,000 TCR templates per sample were assayed on the deep sequencing platform. Genomic DNA extracted from sorted T cells was the material used for TCRbeta CDR3 sequencing. As for the original processing: Clonal analysis of TCRbeta CDR3 data was done in the R programming language. Alloreactive CD4+ and CD8+ clones were defined by comparing unstimulated samples with post-reaction CFSE-low samples. Regulatory or non-regulatory origin was assigned to alloreactive CD4+ clones by matching of sequences to sorted unstimulated Treg and non-Treg repertoires. Drawn from immuneACCESS, this table holds only the in-frame rearrangements with V and J called that TCRdb kept. Clones are partly lost; checked studies trace under half to an unresolved V gene and leave the rest unexplained. For V, J and clone size, that table is used; D and trimming come from the DNA. This sample lists tens of thousands of clones; approximately 89% were detected once. The top ten constitute under 2% of the sample.

The TCR comes from a human donor in good health. Material for sequencing was Tregs sorted from blood. The receptor chain draws on TRBV2 and TRBJ2-3, with 8 middle bases fitting TRBD1. The nucleotide sequence is given as TGTGCCAGCAGTGGACAGGGGCTTAGCACAGATACGCAGTATTTT. Translated, this gives CASSGQGLSTDTQYF.